Sequencing of this T cell receptor (beta chain) was carried out in a study of T cell changes during pregnancy in multiple sclerosis. Here immunoSEQ multiplex PCR was the method, and the copy in TCRdb shows in-frame clones only, minus some. This sample has over 25,000 clones, with around 90% found just once. Trimming shortened V by 4 bases and J by 2 bases, and 9 bases separated the two germline ends. This CDR3 contains 13 residues. Germline CDR1 and CDR2: SGHNT and YYREEE (reference sequence). This TCR was recovered from a female donor with multiple sclerosis, enrolled in a pregnancy study. The J gene is TRBJ1-2, the V gene TRBV5-4, with a possible D match to TRBD1 (6 bases). The specimen was CD8+ T cells from peripheral blood mononuclear cells, collected before pregnancy. CDR3 sequence reads: CASSQGPNYGYTF. The CDR3 region has the DNA TGTGCCAGCAGCCAGGGGCCCAACTATGGCTACACCTTC. The full variable domain, completed using reference TRBV5-4 and TRBJ1-2, is ETGVTQSPTHLIKTRGQQVTLRCSSQSGHNTVSWYQQALGQGPQFIFQYYREEENGRGNFPPRFSGLQFPNYSSELNVNALELDDSALYLCASSQGPNYGYTFGSGTRLTVV.